This T cell receptor (beta chain) emerged from a study of CD8+CD57+ T cells in acquired aplastic anemia. Study background: Among healthy donors, CD4+ cells averaged roughly 9.9 million reads.

Profiles of TCR beta VDJ and CDR3 were generated from a genomic DNA template. Via MiXCR, TCRdb re-called the reads, giving one row per CDR3 protein. The table shows approximately 170,000 distinct CDR3 sequences, with about half occurring only once. This CDR3 is 18 amino acids long. Trimming took 4 bases from V and 0 from J, leaving 20 bases between them. Germline CDR1 is SGHAT and CDR2 is FQDESV (reference sequence). The sequence was obtained from a human donor in good health, serving as a control. The sequenced material came from sorted CD4+, CD8+, or CD8+CD57+ T cells (not recorded which) from PBMCs. V usage is TRBV11-1 and J usage is TRBJ2-3, with D possibly TRBD1 on 6 matching bases. DNA of the CDR3: TGTGCCAGCAGCTCATCCAGAAACAGGGTGAACAGCACAGATACGCAGTATTTT. It translates to CASSSSRNRVNSTDTQYF.